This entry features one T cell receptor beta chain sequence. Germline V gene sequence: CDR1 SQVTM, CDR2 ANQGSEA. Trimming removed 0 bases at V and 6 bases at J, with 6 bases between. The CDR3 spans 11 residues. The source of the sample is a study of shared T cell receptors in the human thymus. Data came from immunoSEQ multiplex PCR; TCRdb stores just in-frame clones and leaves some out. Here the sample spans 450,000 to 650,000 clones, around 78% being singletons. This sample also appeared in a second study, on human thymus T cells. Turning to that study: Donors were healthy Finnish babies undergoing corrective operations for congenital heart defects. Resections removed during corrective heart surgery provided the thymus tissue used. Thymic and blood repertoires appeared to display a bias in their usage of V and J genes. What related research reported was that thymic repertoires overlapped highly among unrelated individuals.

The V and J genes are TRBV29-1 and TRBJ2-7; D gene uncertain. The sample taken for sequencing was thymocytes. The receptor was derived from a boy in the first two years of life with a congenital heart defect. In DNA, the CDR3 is TGCAGCGTTGAAGAGAGTCCCGAGCAGTACTTC. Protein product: CSVEESPEQYF.